This TCR beta chain was sequenced in a study of T cells after yellow fever vaccination. Study summary: Four memory subsets, EM, EMRA, CM and Tscm, were sorted by CD3, CD45RA, CCR7, CD95. Study-level results: Weaker, the secondary response peaked sooner, at day 5 versus 15.

The authors made TCR cDNA by 5'RACE template switching, adding a universal primer site and UMIs. TCRdb processed the 5' RACE reads anew with MiXCR; each CDR3 protein has one entry. In the table there are under 50,000 distinct CDR3 sequences, more than 6% of which are singletons. V trimming: 0 bases; J trimming: 1 base; junction bases outside the gene matches: 5. Looked up from germline, CDR1 is SGHAT and CDR2 is FQDESV (reference sequence). CDR3 length: 16 amino acids. This clonotype was seen ten or more times. The specimen was PBMCs, either bulk or a sorted T-cell subset (CD4+, CD8+, memory, or dextramer-sorted; not recorded which), collected 45 days after the yellow fever booster vaccination. This sequence joins TRBV11-1 and TRBJ2-7; 8 bases match TRBD1. The clonotype comes from a man younger than 40 who received the YFV17D yellow fever vaccine. Here the CDR3 DNA reads TGTGCCAGCAGCTTAGCGGAGACAGGGGAATCCTACGAGCAGTACTTC. Translation gives CASSLAETGESYEQYF.